The 23 T cell receptor beta chains below come from one sample, sequenced in a study of shared clonotypes between healthy human individuals. Method: immunoSEQ multiplex PCR; TCRdb's copy keeps in-frame clones and lacks some. The profile covers around 500,000 clones, with about 79% appearing a single time and roughly 13% taken by the ten largest. The sample comprised PBMCs. These receptors all come from a woman in her 40s in good health. Some clones in this sample may be carry-over from other donors' samples.

Only one count was recorded for this clone. The V gene is TRBV5-1, the J gene TRBJ2-2; D remains unclear. CDR3 length: 13 residues. Germline loops: CDR1 SGHRS, CDR2 YFSETQ. V was pared by 4 bases and J by 1 base, with 5 bases between. This chain's CDR3 is CASSAVNTGELFF. The CDR3 bases are TGCGCCAGCAGCGCGGTGAACACCGGGGAGCTGTTTTTT.

The chain joins TRBV11-2 to TRBJ2-4; 7 bases are shared with TRBD2. The CDR3 extends over 14 amino acids. From germline, CDR1 is SGHAT and CDR2 FQNNGV. Trimming removed 4 bases from V and 8 bases from J; junction bases left unmatched: 8. Written as DNA, the CDR3 is TGTGCCAGCAGCTACTCGGGGGGTCGGGACATTCAGTACTTC. This codes for CASSYSGGRDIQYF. The full variable domain, completed using reference TRBV11-2 and TRBJ2-4, is EAGVAQSPRYKIIEKRQSVAFWCNPISGHATLYWYQQILGQGPKLLIQFQNNGVVDDSQLPKDRFSAERLKGVDSTLKIQPAKLEDSAVYLCASSYSGGRDIQYFGAGTRLSVL.

This chain connects TRBV5-1 to TRBJ2-1; 12 nucleotides agree with TRBD1. Germline V gene sequence: CDR1 SGHRS, CDR2 YFSETQ. Germline trimming cut 5 bases from V and 6 bases from J; bases unmatched to any gene: 6. The CDR3 consists of 15 residues. The CDR3 DNA reads as TGCGCCAGCAGGCACGGGACAGGGGGCCGCAATGAGCAGTTCTTC. Translation gives CASRHGTGGRNEQFF.

This clone was seen only a few times. V and J are TRBV5-5 and TRBJ1-3; weak D call: TRBD1 (5 bases). The J call may not be correct, given that the DNA end is closer to TRBJ2-2. Germline-derived CDR1 and CDR2 are SGHKS and YYEKEE (reference sequence). There are 15 residues in the CDR3. CDR3 residues: CASSLEVAGSGELFF. CDR3 sequence (DNA): TGTGCCAGCAGCTTGGAGGTTGCAGGGTCCGGGGAGCTGTTTTTT.

The V call is TRBV30, the J call TRBJ2-2, with D tentatively TRBD2 (6 bases). CDR3 length equals 13 residues. CDR1 is GTSNPN and CDR2 is SVGIG in the germline V gene (reference sequence). Trimming cost V 5 bases and J 3 bases, with 10 bases left between them. In DNA form, the CDR3 reads TGTGCCTGGGCGGGGTTGTACACCGGGGAGCTGTTTTTT. This translates into CAWAGLYTGELFF.

The chain recombines TRBV4-3 with TRBJ2-2; 9 nucleotides line up with TRBD2. CDR3 size: 17 residues. The germline gives CDR1 LGHNA, CDR2 YSLEER. V shed 4 bases and J 6 bases; nucleotides not matched to a gene: 12. CDR3 protein: CASSPYIAGGPPGELFF. Written as DNA, the CDR3 is TGCGCCAGCAGCCCCTACATCGCGGGAGGGCCACCCGGGGAGCTGTTTTTT.

This clone came up a few times. This sequence joins TRBV10-3 and TRBJ2-1; TRBD2 matches 15 bases. Germline lookup yields CDR1 ENHRY and CDR2 SYGVKD. Trimming removed 3 bases from V and 4 bases from J; junction bases left unmatched: 7. This CDR3 comprises 18 residues. CDR3 coding DNA: TGTGCCATCAGTGATGGACTAGCGGGAGGGCCGAGGTACAATGAGCAGTTCTTC. It codes for CAISDGLAGGPRYNEQFF.

The chain links TRBV5-4 to TRBJ1-5; D gene ambiguous. CDR3 size: 16 residues. The germline CDR1 and CDR2 sequences are SGHNT and YYREEE (reference sequence). Trimming pared 7 bases from V and 3 bases from J, leaving 20 bases between. CDR3 amino acids: CASPTLRAENNQPQHF. In DNA form, the CDR3 reads TGTGCCAGCCCTACCTTGAGGGCAGAAAACAATCAGCCCCAGCATTTT.

The J gene is TRBJ2-1, the V gene TRBV5-6; 10 bases are a match to TRBD2. The V and J ends lost 4 bases and 8 bases, in that order; junction bases with no gene match: 9. The germline CDR1 and CDR2 sequences are SGHDT and YYEEEE. This CDR3 contains 15 residues. The CDR3 loop is CASSPLAGVSDEQFF. The DNA of the CDR3 is TGTGCCAGCAGCCCCCTAGCGGGAGTTTCGGATGAGCAGTTCTTC.

The chain uses TRBV28 and TRBJ2-7, with D hard to call. This CDR3 has 16 amino acids. Per germline, CDR1 MDHEN and CDR2 SYDVKM. The V end was cut by 4 bases, the J end by 2 bases, with 18 bases between. CDR3 sequence: CASSSFGFITPYEQYF. The CDR3 bases are TGTGCCAGCAGTTCCTTTGGGTTTATTACGCCCTACGAGCAGTACTTC.

This clone turned up a few times. At one end, the junction sequence differs from germline, possibly due to a read error. This sequence joins TRBV29-1 and TRBJ2-4; a possible D gene is TRBD2 (6 bases). This CDR3 has 13 amino acids. Germline-derived CDR1 and CDR2 are SQVTM and ANQGSEA. The CDR3 protein is CSVEESGQGIQYF. CDR3 bases: TGCAGCGTTGAAGAAAGCGGGCAAGGCATTCAATACTTC.

In its sample, this clone was seen a few times. V and J are TRBV10-2 and TRBJ1-5, with 8 bases aligning to TRBD1. CDR1 and CDR2 (germline): WSHSY, SAAADI. J lost 5 bases, V lost 8 bases, and 8 bases had no gene match. The CDR3 spans 14 residues. The CDR3 loop reads CASRTSGGHQPQHF. In nucleotides, the CDR3 is TGCGCCAGCCGTACCTCAGGGGGCCATCAGCCCCAGCATTTT.

The chain combines TRBV29-1 with TRBJ2-3, with 7 bases aligning to TRBD1. Germline V gene data show CDR1 as SQVTM and CDR2 as ANQGSEA. The V and J ends lost 6 bases and 2 bases, in that order; junction bases with no gene match: 8. The CDR3 is 14 amino acids. The CDR3 here is CSVLNRGFTDTQYF. The CDR3 region has the DNA TGCAGCGTCCTTAACAGGGGTTTCACAGATACGCAGTATTTT.

The CDR3 nucleotides read TGCGCCAGCAGCTTGGAGAAAGGGTCCTCTGGGGCCAACGTCCTGACTTTC. It codes for CASSLEKGSSGANVLTF. This chain joins TRBV5-1 and TRBJ2-6; D is unresolved. The CDR3 is 17 amino acids. With 0 bases removed from V and 0 bases from J, the gap between germline ends came to 10 bases. The germline CDR1 and CDR2 sequences are SGHRS and YFSETQ.

This clone came up once. V usage is TRBV7-3 and J usage is TRBJ2-1, with 14 nucleotides matching TRBD2. CDR1 and CDR2 (germline): SGHTA, FQGTGA. After removal of 4 bases from V and 6 bases from J, the junction contained 14 bases not matched to a gene. This CDR3 has 19 amino acids. CDR3 region: CASSSYGLAGGPDSNEQFF. The DNA of the CDR3 is TGTGCCAGCAGCTCATACGGACTAGCGGGAGGACCAGACTCCAATGAGCAGTTCTTC.

Concerning this clone: A far more abundant clone sits one base away, making this likely a read error. The genes are TRBV4-3 and TRBJ1-4, with 10 bases aligning to TRBD1. Per the germline V gene, CDR1 is LGHNA and CDR2 is YSLEER. The CDR3 is 16 amino acids. The CDR3 coding sequence is TGCGCCAGCAGCCAAGATCTTGGGACAGGGGCCGAAAGACTGTTTTTT. It is translated as CASSQDLGTGAERLFF.

V is TRBV5-1 and J is TRBJ2-7, with D perhaps matching TRBD1 (6 bases). The CDR3 has 14 amino acids. Germline loops: CDR1 SGHRS, CDR2 YFSETQ. V dropped 0 bases and J dropped 7 bases, with 14 bases sitting between them. This chain's CDR3 is CASSLAVGAWEQYF. For the CDR3, the DNA is TGCGCCAGCAGCTTGGCCGTGGGGGCGTGGGAGCAGTACTTC.

This chain links TRBV18 with TRBJ2-2; 14 bases match TRBD2. This CDR3 contains 20 residues. Germline CDR1 KGHSH, CDR2 LQKENI. The trim removed 0 bases at V and 0 bases at J, leaving 6 bases unmatched. CDR3 sequence (DNA): TGTGCCAGCTCACCACCGGTAGGACTAGCGGGAGGTCCGAACACCGGGGAGCTGTTTTTT. This codes for CASSPPVGLAGGPNTGELFF.

This chain connects TRBV6-5 to TRBJ2-7; the match to TRBD1 covers 8 bases. The CDR3 has 14 amino acids. Trimming cost V 5 bases and J 6 bases; bases outside gene matches: 9. Germline V lookup: CDR1 MNHEY, CDR2 SVGAGI. CDR3 in amino acids: CASSLRQGLGEQYF. The CDR3, as DNA: TGTGCCAGCAGTCTCCGACAGGGGCTGGGCGAGCAGTACTTC.

This clone was seen more than once but under ten times. The chain combines TRBV19 with TRBJ1-2; D unresolved. The CDR3 sequence is 15 residues long. Deletions cut 7 bases from V and 3 bases from J, with 18 bases between. Looked up from germline, CDR1 is LNHDA and CDR2 is SQIVND (reference sequence). DNA of the CDR3: TGTGCCAGTAAAGACCTTAGCGGATCGGACTATGGCTACACCTTC. It translates to CASKDLSGSDYGYTF.

The chain uses TRBV4-2 and TRBJ2-2, with D perhaps assigned TRBD1 or TRBD2 (5 bases each). The CDR3 runs to 16 residues. Germline V gene lookup returns CDR1 LGHNA and CDR2 YNFKEQ. The V end was cut by 4 bases, the J end by 0 bases, with 12 bases between. CDR3 region: CASSRRDGSNTGELFF. CDR3 nucleotides: TGTGCCAGCAGCCGCAGGGACGGGTCGAACACCGGGGAGCTGTTTTTT.

This clone has a handful of counts. The chain joins TRBV9 to TRBJ2-7, with D maybe TRBD1 (6 bases). CDR1 is SGDLS, CDR2 YYNGEE, per germline. The CDR3 runs 15 residues. Between the trimmed V and J ends, which lost 4 bases and 3 bases, there was a span of 17 bases. The CDR3 spells CASSPRDRSYYEQYF. CDR3 bases: TGTGCCAGCAGCCCCCGAGACAGGTCCTACTACGAGCAGTACTTC.

J is TRBJ1-1 and V is TRBV18; the D is unclear. CDR3 length: 16 amino acids. CDR1 is KGHSH and CDR2 is LQKENI in the germline V gene. Trimming removed 2 bases at V and 4 bases at J, with 17 bases between. In DNA form, the CDR3 reads TGTGCCAGCTCACCATCCGGGGTCTCGGGGAGCACTGAAGCTTTCTTT. Translated: CASSPSGVSGSTEAFF. Full variable domain (remainder filled in from reference TRBV18 and TRBJ1-1): NAGVMQNPRHLVRRRGQEARLRCSPMKGHSHVYWYRQLPEEGLKFMVYLQKENIIDESGMPKERFSAEFPKEGPSILRIQQVVRGDSAAYFCASSPSGVSGSTEAFFGQGTRLTVV.